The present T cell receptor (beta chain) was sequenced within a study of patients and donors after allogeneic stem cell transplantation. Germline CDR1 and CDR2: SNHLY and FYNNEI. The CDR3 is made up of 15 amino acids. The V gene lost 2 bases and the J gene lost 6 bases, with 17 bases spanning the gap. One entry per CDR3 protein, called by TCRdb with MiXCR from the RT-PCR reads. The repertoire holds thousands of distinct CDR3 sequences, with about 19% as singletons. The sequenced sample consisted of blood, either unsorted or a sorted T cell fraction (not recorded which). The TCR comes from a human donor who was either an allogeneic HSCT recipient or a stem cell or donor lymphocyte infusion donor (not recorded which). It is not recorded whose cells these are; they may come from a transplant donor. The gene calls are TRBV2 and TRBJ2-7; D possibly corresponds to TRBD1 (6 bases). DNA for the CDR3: TGTGCCAGCAGTGAACTTGGGCAGGGGCGGACCGAGCAGTACTTC. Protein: CASSELGQGRTEQYF.